The T cell receptor beta chain under discussion was sequenced for a study of blood T cells in healthy people across ages. A sample-barcoded 5' primer and a J-beta primer mix were used in a second PCR of about 7 to 12 cycles. MiXCR, run by TCRdb on the 5' RACE reads, gives a single entry per CDR3 protein. The sample carries 600,000 to 900,000 distinct CDR3 sequences, about 26% recorded once. The length of the CDR3 is 16 residues. Germline values: CDR1 LNHDA, CDR2 SQIVND (reference sequence). V dropped 6 bases and J dropped 4; count of bases not matched to a gene: 12. In addition, the sample was reused for a study of T cells of mothers and their children.

Sequenced sample: blood. The receptor was isolated from a boy younger than 18 in good health. The chain has TRBV19 and TRBJ2-3; 8 positions match TRBD1. CDR3 sequence: CASSKMNRGYADTQYF. The CDR3 DNA follows: TGTGCCAGTAGCAAAATGAACAGGGGGTACGCAGATACGCAGTATTTT.